Shown below are 2 T cell receptor beta chains from a single sample sequenced in a study of CD8+ T cells in alopecia areata. The authors extracted RNA and reverse transcribed it into cDNA as the sequencing template. Clones were read by immunoSEQ multiplex PCR, and TCRdb kept only the in-frame ones, dropping some. The repertoire has about 300,000 clones, none seen only once; the ten largest take roughly 1.2%. Sorting used CD4, CD8alpha, NKG2D, NKG2ACE and other markers on pooled cutaneous lymph node cells. What was sequenced was CD4+ T cells sorted from a lymph node. The receptors derive from a C3H/HeJ mouse with alopecia areata. Mouse MHC haplotype: H2-k.

In this sample, this clone turned up a few times. Mouse gene names and germline throughout. The sequence runs out 4 residues before the end of the CDR3; the remainder is reconstructed from the germline J gene. The gene calls are TRBV13-1 and TRBJ2-7, with 7 bases fitting TRBD2. This CDR3 region has 13 residues. Germline V gene lookup returns CDR1 NSHNY and CDR2 SYGAGN. CDR3 sequence reads: CASSDRLGYEQYF. The sequenced CDR3 bases are TGTGCCAGCAGTGACCGACTGGGTTAT.

This clone occurred a few times. Genes and germline are mouse. The read ends 4 residues before the CDR3 terminus; that terminus is restored from the germline J gene. Additional DNA sequences in this sample encode the identical CDR3. The V and J genes are TRBV14 and TRBJ2-2; possibly TRBD1 for D (6 bases). The CDR3 has 15 amino acids. Deletions cut 2 bases from V and 0 bases from J, with 8 bases between. The V gene's germline CDR1 is SGHDT and CDR2 FRDEAV. CDR3 region: CASSLTGANTGQLYF. The part of the CDR3 DNA that was read is TGTGCCAGCAGTTTGACAGGAGCAAACACCGGG.